These T cell receptor beta chains were read from a single sample in a study of cytomegalovirus exposure and HLA in healthy donors. Clones were read by immunoSEQ multiplex PCR, and TCRdb kept only the in-frame ones, dropping some. The profile shows more than 85,000 clones, around four fifths of them singletons. What was sequenced was PBMCs. The receptors were gathered from a woman aged 50 to 60 in good health and CMV-seropositive. Both conserved end residues are part of each CDR3. D genes are given only for firm matches. The size field is filled for only some rows; it gives once, few, many or a size class.

V: TRBV5-6
size: -
J: TRBJ2-3
D: -
DNA: TGTGCCAGCAGCTTCTTTTCGGGCGGGACAGATACGCAGTATTTT
CDR3: CASSFFSGGTDTQYF

V: TRBV5-5
size: -
J: TRBJ2-5
D: TRBD2
DNA: TGTGCCAGCAGCTTGGCTCTAGCGGGGGCTTTTCAAGAGACCCAGTACTTC
CDR3: CASSLALAGAFQETQYF

V: TRBV19
size: -
J: TRBJ2-3
D: -
DNA: TGTGCCAGTAGTATAGGCGGTAGTTTCACAGATACGCAGTATTTT
CDR3: CASSIGGSFTDTQYF

V: TRBV9
size: once
J: TRBJ1-5
D: TRBD1
DNA: TGTGCCAGCAGCGTAGGGGGGACAGGCCCCCAGAATTTT
CDR3: CASSVGGTGPQNF

V: TRBV6-5
size: -
J: TRBJ1-5
D: -
DNA: TGTGCCAGCAGTGGCGGGCCGACTAGCAATCAGCCCCAGCATTTT
CDR3: CASSGGPTSNQPQHF

V: TRBV2
size: -
J: TRBJ2-7
D: TRBD2
DNA: TGTGCCAGCAGTGGACCGGGACTAGCGTACGAGCAGTACTTC
CDR3: CASSGPGLAYEQYF

V: TRBV2
size: -
J: TRBJ1-5
D: TRBD1
DNA: TGTGCCAGCAGGGACAGGGTGAGCAATCAGCCCCAGCATTTT
CDR3: CASRDRVSNQPQHF

V: TRBV9
size: -
J: TRBJ2-5
D: TRBD2
DNA: TGTGCCAGCAGCGTAGTCCCAACAGCGGGGGTGGAGACCCAGTACTTC
CDR3: CASSVVPTAGVETQYF

V: TRBV9
size: -
J: TRBJ1-2
D: -
DNA: TGTGCCAGCAGCGTCACAGGGTACTATGGCTACACCTTC
CDR3: CASSVTGYYGYTF

V: TRBV18
size: once
J: TRBJ2-2
D: TRBD2
DNA: TGTGCCAGCTCACCACGGCCAGCGGGGCACACCGGGGAGCTGTTTTTT
CDR3: CASSPRPAGHTGELFF

V: TRBV7-8
size: few
J: TRBJ2-7
D: TRBD2
DNA: TGTGCCAGCGGGCTAGCGGGGGCGAAACCGAGGGAGCAGTACTTC
CDR3: CASGLAGAKPREQYF

V: TRBV10-3
size: -
J: TRBJ2-4
D: TRBD2
DNA: TGTGCCATCAGTGACCTAGCGGGAGGGGAGGGCATTCAGTACTTC
CDR3: CAISDLAGGEGIQYF

V: TRBV7-7
size: -
J: TRBJ2-1
D: -
DNA: TGTGCTAGCAGCTTAGGACATATGAATGAGCAGTTCTTC
CDR3: CASSLGHMNEQFF

V: TRBV7-9
size: -
J: TRBJ2-7
D: TRBD2
DNA: TGTGCCAGCAGCAAAAGCGGGAGTGTGTACGAGCAGTACTTC
CDR3: CASSKSGSVYEQYF

V: TRBV6-1
size: once
J: TRBJ2-5
D: TRBD1
DNA: TGTGCCACCCGGACAGGTTGGTACCAAGAGACCCAGTACTTC
CDR3: CATRTGWYQETQYF

V: TRBV29-1
size: -
J: TRBJ1-4
D: TRBD1
DNA: TGCAGCGCATGGACAGGGCATGAAAAACTGTTTTTT
CDR3: CSAWTGHEKLFF

V: TRBV6-1
size: few
J: TRBJ2-7
D: -
DNA: TGTGCCAGCAGCCCCCGTCGGGGACTCTACGAGCAGTACTTC
CDR3: CASSPRRGLYEQYF

V: TRBV19
size: -
J: TRBJ2-7
D: TRBD2
DNA: TGTGCCAGTGGAGAAGCGGGAGGGCCTAGCGAGCAGTACTTC
CDR3: CASGEAGGPSEQYF

V: TRBV10-3
size: -
J: TRBJ2-1
D: -
DNA: TGTGCCATCAGTGAGTCGGGGGGGCCTCGGGGTGAGCAGTTCTTC
CDR3: CAISESGGPRGEQFF

V: TRBV21-1
size: -
J: TRBJ1-1
D: -
DNA: TGTGCCAGCAGCTTAGTACAGGGGGAGGCTGAAGCTTTCTTT
CDR3: CASSLVQGEAEAFF

V: TRBV10-3
size: few
J: TRBJ2-3
D: TRBD2
DNA: TGTGCCATGGGGCGGGAGGGCACAGATACGCAGTATTTT
CDR3: CAMGREGTDTQYF

V: TRBV6-4
size: -
J: TRBJ1-1
D: TRBD1
DNA: TGTGCCAGCAGTGCCCGGACAGGGGCGTCAGAAGCTTTCTTT
CDR3: CASSARTGASEAFF

V: TRBV2
size: -
J: TRBJ1-5
D: TRBD1
DNA: TGTGCCAGCAGTCCACTACAGGGGGAAAGACCCCAGCATTTT
CDR3: CASSPLQGERPQHF

V: TRBV10-3
size: -
J: TRBJ2-5
D: TRBD1
DNA: TGTGCCATCAGTGAGACAGGGGGCATGGAGACCCAGTACTTC
CDR3: CAISETGGMETQYF

V: TRBV9
size: -
J: TRBJ2-1
D: TRBD2
DNA: TGTGCCAGCAGCGTAGAATTGGGGGGGGCCTACAATGAGCAGTTCTTC
CDR3: CASSVELGGAYNEQFF

V: TRBV18
size: -
J: TRBJ1-2
D: -
DNA: TGTGCCAGCTCACCGGGGGGGGACCCCTATGGCTACACCTTC
CDR3: CASSPGGDPYGYTF

V: TRBV18
size: -
J: TRBJ2-7
D: -
DNA: TGTGCCAGCTCACTAACACGGAGCTACGAGCAGTACTTC
CDR3: CASSLTRSYEQYF

V: TRBV9
size: -
J: TRBJ2-1
D: -
DNA: TGTGCCAGCAGTCCCCAGTACAATGAGCAGTTCTTC
CDR3: CASSPQYNEQFF

V: TRBV4-1
size: -
J: TRBJ2-7
D: TRBD2
DNA: TGCGCCAGCAGCCAAGATACGACTAGCGGTCGGGGGTACTTC
CDR3: CASSQDTTSGRGYF

V: TRBV7-8
size: -
J: TRBJ2-4
D: TRBD2
DNA: TGTGCCAGCAGCTCCCTCGGGACTAGCGGGGGGGGCAACATTCAGTACTTC
CDR3: CASSSLGTSGGGNIQYF

V: TRBV2
size: -
J: TRBJ2-7
D: TRBD2
DNA: TGTGCCAGCAGTGAAGGTTGGCTAGCGGGGGGTTCCTACGAGCAGTACTTC
CDR3: CASSEGWLAGGSYEQYF

V: TRBV11-3
size: -
J: TRBJ2-7
D: -
DNA: TGTGCCAGCAGCTTAGGGGGTAGCGGATCCTACGAGCAGTACTTC
CDR3: CASSLGGSGSYEQYF

V: TRBV9
size: -
J: TRBJ2-1
D: TRBD2
DNA: TGTGCCAGCAGCACGCTAGCGGGAGGCCGCTACAATGAGCAGTTCTTC
CDR3: CASSTLAGGRYNEQFF

V: TRBV18
size: -
J: TRBJ1-1
D: TRBD1
DNA: TGTGCCAGCTCACCACCCGGGACAGGGAGAACTGAAGCTTTCTTT
CDR3: CASSPPGTGRTEAFF